This T cell receptor (beta chain) was sequenced in a study of blood T cell repertoires in COVID-19. In the study overall: The cDNA or gDNA used as material had been derived from T cells, B-cell-depleted T cells, or PBMCs.

Ages ranged from 18 to 89 years, with residence in about two dozen US areas. Cohort placement rested on clinical history that participants reported themselves. Trimming took 0 bases from V and 3 from J, leaving 9 bases between them. The CDR3 consists of 15 residues. Germline V CDR1 and CDR2: LGHDT, YNNKEL (reference sequence). In its sample, this clone was seen once. In the original workflow: Using reference gene primer amplification, nucleated cell counts were estimated. The method was immunoSEQ multiplex PCR; TCRdb's version includes in-frame clones alone and lacks a portion of them. Clonal size and the V and J genes are those of that table, whereas D and trimming came from the DNA. The sample has about 170,000 clones, around four fifths seen once.

The sample comprised PBMCs or T cells enriched from blood (not recorded which). The chain uses TRBV3-1 (or the pseudogene TRBV3-2) and TRBJ2-1; possible D gene TRBD2, 5 bases. This sequence was found in a woman aged 45-65 years in a cohort exposed to, infected with or recovered from COVID-19 (not recorded which). This chain's CDR3 is CASSQELAYYNEQFF. The CDR3 bases are TGTGCCAGCAGCCAAGAGCTAGCATACTACAATGAGCAGTTCTTC.